Given below is one T cell receptor beta chain in context. Its target is unknown. The data derive from a study of cytomegalovirus exposure and HLA in healthy donors. 60 Vbeta and 13 Jbeta primers were used in PCR. The data were produced by immunoSEQ multiplex PCR, yet TCRdb's version contains in-frame clones alone and is incomplete. The sample shows about 170,000 clones, 79% of them seen only once. General study points: CMV serostatus was the sole immune exposure data available. A later examination showed that TCR association rates differed by HLA locus, with DRB1 most and HLA-C fewest. In vitro experiments confirmed that three CMV-associated chains were specific for CMV antigens.

V shed 3 bases and J shed 5 bases, with 16 bases lying between them. The germline gives CDR1 KGHSH, CDR2 LQKENI. The CDR3 extends over 15 amino acids. This chain joins TRBV18 and TRBJ1-1; D remains ambiguous. Sequenced input: PBMCs. The receptor's source is a woman in her fifties or sixties in good health and CMV-seronegative. CDR3 coding DNA: TGTGCCAGCTCACCCATCGACGCAGGAGGTACTGAAGCTTTCTTT. Residues: CASSPIDAGGTEAFF.